A selection of T cell receptor beta chains follows, all from one sample in a study of cytomegalovirus exposure and HLA in healthy donors. The table came from immunoSEQ multiplex PCR; TCRdb's copy has only in-frame clones and leaves some out. The data contain 270,000 or so clones, roughly 89% of them singletons. Sequences were obtained from PBMCs. The receptors stem from a man aged 40-50 years in good health and CMV-seropositive. The CDR3 runs from the conserved cysteine through the conserved F or W. A D gene is named only where the DNA matches it firmly. Only some rows state a clone size, as once, few, many or a class for expanded clones.

abundance	j_gene	v_gene	d_gene	CDR3aa	CDR3nt
NA	TRBJ2-1	TRBV29-1	TRBD2	CSVTSGRAADNEQFF	TGCAGCGTCACTAGCGGGAGGGCCGCAGACAATGAGCAGTTCTTC
NA	TRBJ2-1	TRBV4-1	TRBD1	CASSQLPRGPDEQFF	TGCGCCAGCAGCCAACTCCCCAGGGGGCCGGATGAGCAGTTCTTC
NA	TRBJ2-7	TRBV27	NA	CASSFRATGDEQYF	TGTGCCAGCAGTTTCCGCGCAACCGGGGACGAGCAGTACTTC
NA	TRBJ2-7	TRBV11-2	NA	CASSFSGYEQYF	TGTGCCAGCAGCTTCTCGGGCTACGAGCAGTACTTC
NA	TRBJ2-7	TRBV11-2	NA	CASSAWDWDSYEQYF	TGTGCCAGCAGCGCCTGGGACTGGGACTCCTACGAGCAGTACTTC
NA	TRBJ2-3	TRBV7-2	NA	CASSSMRGTDTQYF	TGTGCCAGCAGCTCCATGCGGGGAACAGATACGCAGTATTTT
NA	TRBJ2-1	TRBV7-2	NA	CASSPNVQGGEQFF	TGTGCCAGCAGCCCGAACGTACAGGGTGGTGAGCAGTTCTTC
NA	TRBJ2-7	TRBV5-1	TRBD2	CASSDGTSGSYEQYF	TGCGCCAGCAGCGACGGGACTAGCGGGAGCTACGAGCAGTACTTC
NA	TRBJ2-7	TRBV2	TRBD1	CASRGQGADEQYF	TGTGCCAGCAGGGGACAGGGGGCCGACGAGCAGTACTTC
NA	TRBJ1-2	TRBV27	NA	CASSVKGGVYTF	TGTGCCAGCAGCGTAAAGGGGGGGGTCTACACCTTC
NA	TRBJ1-1	TRBV6-5	NA	CASRTTPNTEAFF	TGTGCCAGCAGAACGACACCGAACACTGAAGCTTTCTTT
NA	TRBJ2-7	TRBV6-5	NA	CASSYSGVNEQYF	TGTGCCAGCAGTTACTCCGGAGTTAACGAGCAGTACTTC
NA	TRBJ2-3	TRBV5-1	TRBD2	CASSPEAGGPGDTQYF	TGCGCCAGCAGCCCCGAAGCGGGAGGGCCAGGAGATACGCAGTATTTT
NA	TRBJ2-2	TRBV15	TRBD1	CATSSDRAGELFF	TGTGCCACCAGCAGCGACAGGGCCGGGGAGCTGTTTTTT
NA	TRBJ2-3	TRBV5-1	NA	CASSSVLSSTDTQYF	TGCGCCAGCAGCTCCGTTCTTTCTAGCACAGATACGCAGTATTTT
NA	TRBJ1-2	TRBV6-5	TRBD1	CASTYTEGATAGYTF	TGTGCCAGCACATACACGGAGGGGGCCACCGCTGGCTACACCTTC
NA	TRBJ2-1	TRBV5-6	TRBD2	CASSFRTSGVSSYNEQFF	TGTGCCAGCAGCTTCCGGACTAGCGGGGTGAGCTCCTACAATGAGCAGTTCTTC
NA	TRBJ2-1	TRBV12-5	TRBD2	CASGLVLTSGTVNEQFF	TGTGCTAGTGGTTTGGTACTGACTAGCGGGACGGTCAATGAGCAGTTCTTC
NA	TRBJ1-4	TRBV5-6	TRBD1	CASSLVDRGLRKLFF	TGTGCCAGCAGCTTGGTCGACAGGGGGCTGAGAAAACTGTTTTTT
NA	TRBJ2-1	TRBV9	NA	CASSVGLATYNEQFF	TGTGCCAGCAGCGTTGGTCTAGCGACCTACAATGAGCAGTTCTTC
once	TRBJ2-2	TRBV15	TRBD1	CATSRDRPANTGELFF	TGTGCCACCAGCCGGGACAGACCCGCGAACACCGGGGAGCTGTTTTTT
few	TRBJ1-1	TRBV27	TRBD1	CASSFYRGYTEAFF	TGTGCCAGCAGTTTCTACAGGGGATATACTGAAGCTTTCTTT